These 11 T cell receptor beta chains share one sample of origin, sequenced in a study of blood T cells in healthy people across ages. A sample-barcoded 5' primer and a J-beta primer mix were used in a second PCR of roughly 6 to 11 cycles. TCRdb used MiXCR to reprocess the 5' RACE reads, holding one entry per CDR3 protein. The sample consists of about 400,000 distinct CDR3 sequences, roughly half of them appearing once. Source material: blood. Receptors were obtained from a man between 60 and 70 years old in good health.

V is TRBV27 and J is TRBJ1-2; 8 positions match TRBD1. CDR3 length: 15 residues. The V gene end was trimmed by 7 bases and the J gene end by 2 bases; junction bases not matched to a gene: 9. Germline CDR1 is MNHEY and CDR2 is SMNVEV (reference sequence). CDR3 sequence (DNA): TGTGCCAGCAAGCCCGACAGGGGAGGGAACTATGGCTACACCTTC. Residues: CASKPDRGGNYGYTF.

This sequence joins TRBV28 and TRBJ1-5, with D perhaps TRBD1 (5 bases). The CDR3 extends over 14 amino acids. The V end lost 3 bases, the J end lost 7 bases, and 13 bases lay between the germline ends. Germline V gene data show CDR1 as MDHEN and CDR2 as SYDVKM. DNA of the CDR3: TGTGCCAGCAGTTTGGGGGGTTACGGGCAGCCCCAGCATTTT. The encoded protein is CASSLGGYGQPQHF.

This clonotype turned up a few times. The gene calls are TRBV15 and TRBJ2-5, with 11 bases aligning to TRBD2. CDR1 and CDR2 from the germline V gene are LNHNV and YYDKDF (reference sequence). The CDR3 is made up of 15 amino acids. Trimming removed 1 base from V and 2 bases from J; junction bases left unmatched: 0. CDR3 sequence: CATSRGLAGQETQYF. CDR3 bases: TGTGCCACCAGCAGAGGACTAGCGGGGCAAGAGACCCAGTACTTC.

This rearrangement joins TRBV6-5 to TRBJ2-5; 11 positions match TRBD2. Germline trimming cut 2 bases from V and 5 bases from J; bases unmatched to any gene: 7. This CDR3 has 16 residues. Germline V gives CDR1 MNHEY, CDR2 SVGAGI. This chain's CDR3 is CASSYVLAGEDETQYF. In nucleotides, the CDR3 is TGTGCCAGCAGTTACGTACTAGCGGGAGAGGATGAGACCCAGTACTTC.

This rearrangement joins TRBV14 to TRBJ2-1; no clear D. V was pared by 0 bases and J by 9 bases, with 9 bases between. From germline, CDR1 is SGHDN and CDR2 FVKESK. There are 13 residues in the CDR3. The CDR3 region has the DNA TGTGCCAGCAGCCAAGATATGATGACTGAGCAGTTCTTC. Translated, it gives CASSQDMMTEQFF.

The V call is TRBV7-2, the J call TRBJ1-2; 8 bases map to TRBD1. This CDR3 contains 15 residues. The germline gives CDR1 SGHTA, CDR2 FQGNSA. The trim removed 5 bases at V and 4 bases at J, leaving 9 bases unmatched. This CDR3 is CASSPPDRVGYGYTF. CDR3 nucleotides: TGTGCCAGCAGCCCCCCGGACAGGGTCGGCTATGGCTACACCTTC.

This clonotype was picked up many times. This chain joins TRBV24-1 and TRBJ2-7; 9 bases map to TRBD1. The germline CDR1 and CDR2 sequences are KGHDR and SFDVKD. V was clipped by 3 bases and J by 5 bases; unmatched bases: 7. The CDR3 extends over 15 amino acids. The CDR3: CATSDPGTGINEQYF. DNA for the CDR3: TGTGCCACCAGTGATCCGGGGACAGGGATTAACGAGCAGTACTTC.

The chain carries TRBV6-2 or TRBV6-3 and TRBJ2-7; D not resolved. Germline V gives CDR1 MNHEY, CDR2 SVGEGT. CDR3 length: 11 residues. Trimming shortened V by 0 bases and J by 6 bases, and 3 bases separated the two germline ends. The CDR3 coding sequence is TGTGCCAGCAGTTACTCGATCGAGCAGTACTTC. Protein sequence: CASSYSIEQYF.

This chain uses TRBV6-5 with TRBJ1-2, with unresolved D. The V end lost 6 bases, the J end lost 1 base, and 15 bases lay between the germline ends. The germline V gene encodes CDR1 MNHEY and CDR2 SVGAGI. The CDR3 sequence is 15 residues long. CDR3 nucleotides: TGTGCCAGCAGCCGCCAACCCATCCTTAACTATGGCTACACCTTC. Translated, it gives CASSRQPILNYGYTF.

This chain links TRBV30 with TRBJ2-5; D call uncertain. The ends were cut back, 0 bases at V and 1 base at J, with 9 bases in the middle. The CDR3 is made up of 14 amino acids. The germline V gene has CDR1 GTSNPN and CDR2 SVGIG (reference sequence). Here the CDR3 reads CAWSVTVPQETQYF. In nucleotides, the CDR3 is TGTGCCTGGAGTGTGACTGTACCCCAAGAGACCCAGTACTTC.

This clonotype was counted ten times or more. V is TRBV4-2 and J is TRBJ2-3, with TRBD2 matching 7 bases. V gave up 4 bases and J gave up 5 bases; unmatched junction bases: 12. This CDR3 has 16 residues. Germline V gene data show CDR1 as LGHNA and CDR2 as YNFKEQ. CDR3 sequence reads: CASSLITRAGEDTQYF. CDR3 nucleotides: TGTGCCAGCAGCCTTATCACACGCGCGGGGGAAGATACGCAGTATTTT.